This T cell receptor (beta chain) was recorded in a study of T cell clones after liver transplantation. CDR3 length: 15 residues. The germline V and J ends were trimmed by 4 bases and 0 bases, with 13 bases remaining between them. This clone is judged medium-sized. Measured with immunoSEQ multiplex PCR; TCRdb has only the in-frame clones, and not every one. The sample lists more than 15,000 clones; approximately 88% were seen once. Specimen: CD8+ T cells from blood, collected before liver transplant. The rearrangement links TRBV5-7 to TRBJ1-1; D not certain. Being an ORF, TRBV5-7 has a function that is uncertain. This TCR derives from a human donor who received a liver transplant. CDR3: CASSPPRALNTEAFF. For the CDR3, the DNA is TGTGCCAGCAGCCCCCCCCGGGCGCTGAACACTGAAGCTTTCTTT.